Below are 8 T cell receptor beta chains sequenced from a single sample in a study of blood T cell repertoires in COVID-19. Libraries were prepared by immunoSEQ multiplex PCR; TCRdb keeps only in-frame clonotypes and omits some of them. The sample has 40,000 to 50,000 clones, about 90% seen once; the top ten hold approximately 6.4%. Sequencing was carried out using peripheral blood. These receptor sequences come from a man between 65 and 85 years old with active COVID-19.

This clone was seen a single time. The chain recombines TRBV7-9 with TRBJ2-3; the D gene is possibly TRBD1 (6 bases). Germline assignment: CDR1 SEHNR and CDR2 FQNEAQ (reference sequence). The CDR3 has 13 amino acids. Trimming pared 6 bases from V and 3 bases from J, leaving 10 bases between. CDR3 sequence: CASRPTGTDTQYF. Here the CDR3 DNA reads TGTGCCAGCAGGCCGACAGGAACAGATACGCAGTATTTT.

J is TRBJ1-2 and V is TRBV7-9, with D uncertain. The CDR3 is made up of 13 amino acids. CDR1 SEHNR and CDR2 FQNEAQ come from the germline V gene (reference sequence). V lost 0 bases, J lost 7 bases, and 9 bases lay in between. This chain's CDR3 is CASSLAAGSGYTF. The DNA of the CDR3 is TGTGCCAGCAGCTTAGCGGCGGGGAGTGGCTACACCTTC.

V and J are TRBV5-8 and TRBJ1-2; the D gene is possibly TRBD1 (5 bases). V was clipped by 1 base and J by 4 bases, with 14 bases between them. Germline values: CDR1 SGHTS, CDR2 YDEGEE. This CDR3 region has 15 residues. The DNA of the CDR3 is TGTGCCAGCAGCTTGCGTTACAGGCAAATCTATGGCTACACCTTC. Translated, it gives CASSLRYRQIYGYTF.

As for this clone: One junction end disagrees with the germline gene, perhaps due to a read error. The chain carries TRBV2 and TRBJ1-3; D is ambiguous. The CDR3 has 14 residues. Germline assignment: CDR1 SNHLY and CDR2 FYNNEI. CDR3 sequence: CASSQAHSGNTIYF. The CDR3 region has the DNA TGTGCCAGCAGTCAAGCCCACTCTGGAAACACCATATATTTT.

The chain recombines TRBV4-1 with TRBJ1-3; D is possibly TRBD1 (5 bases). This CDR3 comprises 16 residues. V was shortened by 0 bases and J by 3 bases, with 12 bases between the two germline ends. From germline, CDR1 is MGHRA and CDR2 YSYEKL. CDR3 loop: CASSQDHGAGGNTIYF. The CDR3 coding sequence is TGCGCCAGCAGCCAAGATCATGGGGCTGGTGGAAACACCATATATTTT.

The chain uses TRBV6-5 and TRBJ1-5; D ambiguous. V lost 5 bases and J 2 bases, leaving 7 bases between the germline ends. This CDR3 spans 13 amino acids. CDR1 is MNHEY, CDR2 SVGAGI, per germline. In DNA form, the CDR3 reads TGTGCCAGCAGTCAGGTTGGCAATCAGCCCCAGCATTTT. This sequence encodes CASSQVGNQPQHF.

The rearrangement uses TRBV15 and TRBJ2-7, with TRBD1 matching over 11 bases. V dropped 0 bases and J dropped 7; count of bases not matched to a gene: 5. The V gene's germline CDR1 is LNHNV and CDR2 YYDKDF (reference sequence). The CDR3 extends over 15 amino acids. CDR3 DNA: TGTGCCACCAGCAGAGATTTGGGACAGGGGGTGGAGCAGTACTTC. Translation gives CATSRDLGQGVEQYF.

This chain links TRBV27 with TRBJ2-7; no definite D call. V lost 3 bases to trimming and J lost 6 bases, with 12 bases between them. CDR3 length: 13 amino acids. Germline CDR1 MNHEY, CDR2 SMNVEV (reference sequence). The DNA of the CDR3 is TGTGCCAGCAGTTTCCTCCTAGGTCGCGAGCAGTACTTC. Translated: CASSFLLGREQYF.